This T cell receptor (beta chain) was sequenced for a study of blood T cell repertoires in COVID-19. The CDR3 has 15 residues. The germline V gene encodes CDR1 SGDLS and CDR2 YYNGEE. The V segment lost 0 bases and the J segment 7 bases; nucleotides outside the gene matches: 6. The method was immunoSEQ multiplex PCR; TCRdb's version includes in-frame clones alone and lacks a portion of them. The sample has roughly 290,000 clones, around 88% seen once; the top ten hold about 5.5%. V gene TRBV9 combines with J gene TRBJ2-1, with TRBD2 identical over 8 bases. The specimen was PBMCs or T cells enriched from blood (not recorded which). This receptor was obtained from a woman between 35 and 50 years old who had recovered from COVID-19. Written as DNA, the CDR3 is TGTGCCAGCAGCGTAGACGGGAGGGCCAGGAATGAGCAGTTCTTC. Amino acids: CASSVDGRARNEQFF.